Below are 17 T cell receptor beta chains sequenced from a single sample in a study of OX40 agonist ivuxolimab in advanced cancers. TCRdb's copy holds only in-frame clones and misses some; the assay was immunoSEQ multiplex PCR. The sample holds 65,000 to 95,000 clones, around 85% seen once. The sample was CD4+ or CD8+ T cells sorted from blood, taken in a trial of the OX40 agonist ivuxolimab. All receptors come from an adult with an advanced solid tumor such as melanoma, head and neck, liver or kidney cancer.

The rearrangement uses TRBV20-1 and TRBJ2-5; a possible D gene is TRBD1 (6 bases). Germline V CDR1 and CDR2: DFQATT, SNEGSKA (reference sequence). The length of the CDR3 is 10 residues. V was cut by 7 bases and J by 9 bases, with 12 bases left in between. The CDR3 loop is CSGGPEAQYF. In DNA form, the CDR3 reads TGCAGTGGGGGGCCGGAGGCCCAGTACTTC.

In this sample, this clone turned up a few times. The chain joins TRBV21-1 to TRBJ1-5; the D call of TRBD1 is as the table states it, not checked on the DNA. TRBV21-1 represents a pseudogene. The CDR3 loop spans 12 amino acids. CDR3 residues: CADRQAGQPQHF. Written as DNA, the CDR3 is TGTGCTGATCGACAGGCGGGCCAGCCCCAGCATTTT.

This clone was seen only once. The chain joins TRBV29-1 to TRBJ2-7; 11 bases map to TRBD1. Germline trimming cut 3 bases from V and 5 bases from J; bases unmatched to any gene: 6. The CDR3 covers 14 residues. From germline, CDR1 is SQVTM and CDR2 ANQGSEA. The chain's CDR3 is CSVDRTGGRDEQYF. DNA for the CDR3: TGCAGCGTTGACCGGACAGGGGGCAGAGACGAGCAGTACTTC.

The gene calls are TRBV27 and TRBJ1-1; 10 bases agree with TRBD1. The CDR3 is made up of 16 amino acids. Trimming at V came to 4 bases and at J to 5 bases, leaving 10 bases not matched to a gene. Germline V gives CDR1 MNHEY, CDR2 SMNVEV (reference sequence). The CDR3 sequence: CASSSTRQGAGTEAFF. CDR3 DNA: TGTGCCAGCAGTTCGACTCGACAGGGGGCAGGTACTGAAGCTTTCTTT.

The chain couples TRBV15 to TRBJ1-1; maybe TRBD1 (5 bases). The V gene lost 1 base and the J gene lost 1 base, with 7 bases spanning the gap. The length of the CDR3 is 14 residues. Germline V CDR1 and CDR2: LNHNV, YYDKDF (reference sequence). The CDR3 is CATSRVGENTEAFF. The CDR3 DNA reads TGTGCCACCAGCAGAGTAGGGGAGAACACTGAAGCTTTCTTT.

V usage is TRBV10-3 and J usage is TRBJ2-3, with 11 bases matching TRBD2. The CDR3 consists of 17 residues. Trimming took 0 bases from V and 2 from J; bases not matched to a gene: 4. In germline, CDR1 is ENHRY, CDR2 SYGVKD. CDR3 nucleotide sequence: TGTGCCATCAGTGAGTCGCTAGCGGGGGGTCTCACAGATACGCAGTATTTT. This gives the protein CAISESLAGGLTDTQYF.

The rearrangement links TRBV5-1 to TRBJ2-7, with 9 bases that match TRBD2. Germline CDR1 and CDR2: SGHRS and YFSETQ. The V segment lost 0 bases and the J segment 2 bases; nucleotides outside the gene matches: 12. This CDR3 contains 18 residues. The CDR3 coding sequence is TGCGCCAGCAGCTTGGCCGAGGTTAGCGGGAGACCAACCTACGAGCAGTACTTC. Translating it yields CASSLAEVSGRPTYEQYF.

The rearrangement links TRBV27 to TRBJ2-7; D gene uncertain. The CDR3 loop spans 12 amino acids. Germline CDR1 and CDR2: MNHEY and SMNVEV (reference sequence). Trimming took off 2 bases at V and 6 bases at J, with 8 bases between the two ends. CDR3 region: CASSLGVREQYF. For the CDR3, the DNA is TGTGCCAGCAGTTTAGGCGTCCGCGAGCAGTACTTC.

The chain is built from TRBV7-2 and TRBJ2-7, with 8 nucleotides matching TRBD2. The ends lost 4 bases at V and 6 bases at J; junction bases unmatched: 2. The germline gives CDR1 SGHTA, CDR2 FQGNSA. The CDR3 runs to 12 residues. Here the CDR3 DNA reads TGTGCCAGCAGCTATCTAGCGGGCGAGCAGTACTTC. Residues: CASSYLAGEQYF.

J is TRBJ2-2 and V is TRBV5-1; possibly TRBD1 for D (5 bases). Trimming cost V 0 bases and J 0 bases, with 6 bases left between them. CDR1 is SGHRS, CDR2 YFSETQ, per germline. The CDR3 is 15 amino acids. CDR3 sequence reads: CASSLAGTNTGELFF. The CDR3 DNA is TGCGCCAGCAGCTTGGCAGGGACGAACACCGGGGAGCTGTTTTTT.

CDR3 sequence (DNA): TGCGCCAGCAGCCAAGATCCCGCGGGGGGTGTCACCGGGGAGCTGTTTTTT. It translates to CASSQDPAGGVTGELFF. The V and J genes are TRBV4-3 and TRBJ2-2; TRBD2 aligns across 8 bases. V gave up 0 bases and J gave up 4 bases; unmatched junction bases: 7. The length of the CDR3 is 17 residues. Germline-derived CDR1 and CDR2 are LGHNA and YSLEER.

The chain combines TRBV27 with TRBJ2-1; 7 positions agree with TRBD1. After removal of 5 bases from V and 3 bases from J, the junction contained 7 bases not matched to a gene. The V gene's germline CDR1 is MNHEY and CDR2 SMNVEV (reference sequence). The CDR3 sequence is 15 residues long. The CDR3 coding sequence is TGTGCCAGCAGTCCATCGACAGGGCACTACAATGAGCAGTTCTTC. Translating gives CASSPSTGHYNEQFF.

The rearrangement uses TRBV7-2 and TRBJ2-7, with 8 nucleotides matching TRBD2. Germline assignment: CDR1 SGHTA and CDR2 FQGNSA. Trimming removed 5 bases from V and 2 bases from J; junction bases left unmatched: 5. CDR3 length: 14 residues. In DNA, the CDR3 is TGTGCCAGCAGCGCGGGACTAGGCCCCTACGAGCAGTACTTC. Translation: CASSAGLGPYEQYF.

In this sample, this clone turned up a few times. The genes are TRBV9 and TRBJ1-3; possibly TRBD1 for D (5 bases). The CDR3 length is 14 residues. Germline lookup yields CDR1 SGDLS and CDR2 YYNGEE. Between the trimmed V and J ends, which lost 0 bases and 8 bases, there was a span of 12 bases. The chain's CDR3 is CASSVGGMVDTIYF. CDR3 in DNA: TGTGCCAGCAGCGTAGGGGGGATGGTAGACACCATATATTTT.

The V call is TRBV11-2, the J call TRBJ2-7; D possibly corresponds to TRBD1 (6 bases). Trimming left V 2 bases short and J 4 bases short, with 9 bases between. Germline V gene lookup returns CDR1 SGHAT and CDR2 FQNNGV. This CDR3 spans 13 amino acids. The DNA of the CDR3 is TGTGCCAGCAGCTTATTACAGGGTTACGAGCAGTACTTC. It codes for CASSLLQGYEQYF. Combining the CDR3 with reference TRBV11-2 and TRBJ2-7 gives the whole variable domain EAGVAQSPRYKIIEKRQSVAFWCNPISGHATLYWYQQILGQGPKLLIQFQNNGVVDDSQLPKDRFSAERLKGVDSTLKIQPAKLEDSAVYLCASSLLQGYEQYFGPGTRLTVT.

The chain joins TRBV28 to TRBJ1-6, with 8 bases that match TRBD1. Germline CDR1 is MDHEN and CDR2 is SYDVKM. The V and J ends lost 3 bases and 9 bases, in that order; junction bases with no gene match: 10. The CDR3 runs to 16 residues. In DNA form, the CDR3 reads TGTGCCAGCAGTTTGAGCCAGGGGGCTTGGAGTTCACCCCTCCACTTT. Translated: CASSLSQGAWSSPLHF.

CDR3 coding DNA: TGTGCCATCAGTAGTACAACTAGCGGGAGAGATGAGCAGTTCTTC. It yields the protein CAISSTTSGRDEQFF. J is TRBJ2-1 and V is TRBV10-3, with TRBD2 matching 11 bases. In germline, CDR1 is ENHRY, CDR2 SYGVKD. The V segment lost 5 bases and the J segment 8 bases; nucleotides outside the gene matches: 8. This CDR3 is 15 amino acids long.